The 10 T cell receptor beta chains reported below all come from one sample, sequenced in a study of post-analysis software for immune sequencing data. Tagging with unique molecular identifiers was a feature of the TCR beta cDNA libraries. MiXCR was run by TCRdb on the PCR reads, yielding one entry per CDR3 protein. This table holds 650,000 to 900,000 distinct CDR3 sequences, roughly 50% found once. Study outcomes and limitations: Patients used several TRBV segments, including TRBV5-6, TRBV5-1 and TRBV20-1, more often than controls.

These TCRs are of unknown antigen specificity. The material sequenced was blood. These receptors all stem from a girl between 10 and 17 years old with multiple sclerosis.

CDR3 amino acids: CAIKVEGAIGYTF. CDR3 DNA sequence: TGTGCCATCAAGGTTGAGGGGGCCATTGGCTACACCTTC. The chain uses TRBV10-3 and TRBJ1-2, with 7 positions matching TRBD1. The CDR3 length is 13 residues. Trimming took 7 bases from V and 7 from J; bases not matched to a gene: 9. From germline, CDR1 is ENHRY and CDR2 SYGVKD.

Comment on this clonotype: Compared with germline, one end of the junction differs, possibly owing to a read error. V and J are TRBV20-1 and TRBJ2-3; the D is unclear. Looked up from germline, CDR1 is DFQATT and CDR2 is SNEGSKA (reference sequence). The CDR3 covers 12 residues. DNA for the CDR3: TGCAGTGCTAGAGAGCTCACAGATGCGCAGTATTTT. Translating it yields CSARELTDAQYF.

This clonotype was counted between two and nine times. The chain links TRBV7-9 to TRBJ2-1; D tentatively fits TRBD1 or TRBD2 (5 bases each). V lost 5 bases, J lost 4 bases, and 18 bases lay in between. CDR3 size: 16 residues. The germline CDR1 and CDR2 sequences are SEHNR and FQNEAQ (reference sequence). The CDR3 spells CASSRLLGAPYNEQFF. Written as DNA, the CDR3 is TGTGCCAGCAGCCGCTTACTCGGGGCTCCTTACAATGAGCAGTTCTTC. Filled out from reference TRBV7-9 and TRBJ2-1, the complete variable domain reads DTGVSQNPRHKITKRGQNVTFRCDPISEHNRLYWYRQTLGQGPEFLTYFQNEAQLEKSRLLSDRFSAERPKGSFSTLEIQRTEQGDSAMYLCASSRLLGAPYNEQFFGPGTRLTVL.

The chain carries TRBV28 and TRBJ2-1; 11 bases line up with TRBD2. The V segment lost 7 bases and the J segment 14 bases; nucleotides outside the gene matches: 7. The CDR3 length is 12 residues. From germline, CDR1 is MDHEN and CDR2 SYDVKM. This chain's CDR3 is CASISGRAIKFF. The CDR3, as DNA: TGTGCCAGCATTAGCGGGAGGGCCATCAAGTTCTTC.

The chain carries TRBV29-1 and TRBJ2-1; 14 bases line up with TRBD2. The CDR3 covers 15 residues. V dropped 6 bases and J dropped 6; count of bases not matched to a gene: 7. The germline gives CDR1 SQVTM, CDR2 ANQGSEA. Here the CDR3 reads CSVGTSGSICNEQFF. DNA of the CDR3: TGCAGCGTGGGGACTAGCGGGAGTATATGCAATGAGCAGTTCTTC.

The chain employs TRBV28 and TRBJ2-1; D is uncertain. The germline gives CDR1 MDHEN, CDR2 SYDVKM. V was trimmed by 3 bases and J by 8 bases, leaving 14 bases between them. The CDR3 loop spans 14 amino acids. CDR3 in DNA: TGTGCCAGCAGTTTTCTGGCTAGTTTTGATGAGCAGTTCTTC. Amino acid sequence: CASSFLASFDEQFF.

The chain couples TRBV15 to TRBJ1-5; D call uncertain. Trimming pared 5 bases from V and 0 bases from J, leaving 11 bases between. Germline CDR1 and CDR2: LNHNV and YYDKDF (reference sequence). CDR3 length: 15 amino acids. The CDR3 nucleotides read TGTGCCACCAGCGCGGCAGTATTTAGCAATCAGCCCCAGCATTTT. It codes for CATSAAVFSNQPQHF.

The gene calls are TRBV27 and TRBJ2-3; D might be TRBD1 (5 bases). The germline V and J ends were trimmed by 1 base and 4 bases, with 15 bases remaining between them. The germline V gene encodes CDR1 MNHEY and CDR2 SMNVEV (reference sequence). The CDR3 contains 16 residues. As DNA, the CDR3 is TGTGCCAGCAGTTTATGGGCAGGGCGGAATGCAGATACGCAGTATTTT. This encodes CASSLWAGRNADTQYF.

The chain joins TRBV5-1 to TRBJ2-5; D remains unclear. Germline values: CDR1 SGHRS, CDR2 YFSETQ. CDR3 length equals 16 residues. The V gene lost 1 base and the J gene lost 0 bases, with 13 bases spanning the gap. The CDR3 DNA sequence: TGCGCCAGCAGCTTGCCCCGGGCGGATTACCAAGAGACCCAGTACTTC. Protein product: CASSLPRADYQETQYF.

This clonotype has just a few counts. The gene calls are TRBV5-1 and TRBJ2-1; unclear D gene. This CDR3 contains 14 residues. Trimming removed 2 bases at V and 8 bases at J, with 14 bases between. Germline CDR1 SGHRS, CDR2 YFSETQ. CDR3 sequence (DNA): TGCGCCAGCAGCTTTCGACTCACTAAGGATGAGCAGTTCTTC. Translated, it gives CASSFRLTKDEQFF.